These T cell receptor beta chains were read from a single sample in a study of shared T cell receptors in the human thymus. TCRdb's copy holds only in-frame clones and misses some; the assay was immunoSEQ multiplex PCR. The sample records 450,000 to 650,000 clones, 70% to 80% being singletons. These data are also associated with another study on human thymus T cells.

The sequencing sample was made of thymocytes. The source of these receptors is a boy less than two years old with a congenital heart defect. CDR3s include the opening cysteine and the closing phenylalanine or tryptophan. Each record gives: J gene, D gene, V gene, clone size, CDR3 DNA, CDR3 protein. D genes are given only for firm matches. Clone sizes are given selectively: once, few, many, or a class where the clone is expanded.

>TRBJ2-2|-|TRBV4-1|-
TGCGCCAGCAGCCATCCGAGCACCGGGGAGCTGTTTTTT
CASSHPSTGELFF
>TRBJ2-5|TRBD1|TRBV18|-
TGTGCCAGCTCACCACAACCGCCCAACAGGGGCCAGTACTTC
CASSPQPPNRGQYF
>TRBJ2-1|-|TRBV5-4|-
TGTGCCAGCAGCTTGGCAGTCTACAATGAGCAGTTCTTC
CASSLAVYNEQFF
>TRBJ2-7|-|TRBV6-6|-
TGTGCCAGCAGTTACTCGAGTGAGGCCTACTCCTACGAGCAGTACTTC
CASSYSSEAYSYEQYF
>TRBJ1-1|-|TRBV25-1|few
TGTGCCAGCAGTGAATCAGGGCCGAACACTGAAGCTTTCTTT
CASSESGPNTEAFF
>TRBJ2-7|-|TRBV18|-
TGTGCCAGCTCACCGTTAGCAGGAGGCGAGCAGTACTTC
CASSPLAGGEQYF
>TRBJ1-3|-|TRBV9|once
TGTGCCAGCAGCGTCCTGGATGGGGCAGCTGGAAACACCATATATTTT
CASSVLDGAAGNTIYF
>TRBJ2-3|-|TRBV5-5|-
TGTGCCAGCAGCTTGCGGACTCCAACGCAGTATTTT
CASSLRTPTQYF
>TRBJ2-7|-|TRBV14|few
TGTGCCAGCAGCCAACGCCTTCCAGCGGAGCTGGCCTACGAGCAGTACTTC
CASSQRLPAELAYEQYF
>TRBJ1-5|-|TRBV5-1|once
TGCGCCAGCAGCTTTACCAGGCCCCAGCATTTT
CASSFTRPQHF
>TRBJ2-5|-|TRBV15|-
TGTGCCACCAGCAGAGATAGTCCAGAGACCCAGTACTTC
CATSRDSPETQYF
>TRBJ2-3|TRBD2|TRBV27|-
TGTGCCAGCAGTTTAGGCCTAGCGGGAGGGCAAGGAGATACGCAGTATTTT
CASSLGLAGGQGDTQYF
>TRBJ2-2|TRBD2|TRBV30|-
TGTGCCTGGAGTGTAGAACTAGCGGGAATAGACCCGAACACCGGGGAGCTGTTTTTT
CAWSVELAGIDPNTGELFF
>TRBJ2-4|TRBD2|TRBV5-1|few
TGCGCCAGCAGCTTGGAAATTGCGACTAGCGGGAGGGGCAAAAACATTCAGTACTTC
CASSLEIATSGRGKNIQYF
>TRBJ2-5|TRBD2|TRBV28|-
TGTGCCAGCAGTTTGGCTAGGTGCGGGGGGGCCCGGGAGACCCAGTACTTC
CASSLARCGGARETQYF
>TRBJ1-3|-|TRBV19|-
TGTGCCAGTAGATCGGAGGGCCTCTCTGGAAACACCATATATTTT
CASRSEGLSGNTIYF
>TRBJ2-3|-|TRBV9|-
TGTGCCAGCAGCGTAGTTGAGGGAGTCGGCACAGATACGCAGTATTTT
CASSVVEGVGTDTQYF
>TRBJ1-5|-|TRBV28|-
TGTGCCAGCAGTTTCCTCAAAGAGGGCAATCAGCCCCAGCATTTT
CASSFLKEGNQPQHF
>TRBJ1-3|-|TRBV18|-
TGTGCCAGCTCACCACCGTTTGGGCAGGCTGGAAACACCATATATTTT
CASSPPFGQAGNTIYF
>TRBJ2-7|TRBD2|TRBV7-8|-
TGTGCCAGCAGCTTAGGGAGCGGGAGAGGCTACGAGCAGTACTTC
CASSLGSGRGYEQYF
>TRBJ2-1|-|TRBV9|-
TGTGCCAGCAGCGTAGACTACCGCAATGAGCAGTTCTTC
CASSVDYRNEQFF
>TRBJ2-7|-|TRBV10-2|few
TGCGCCAGCAGTGAGTCCGAGAGGGGACTTGAGAGCGAGCAGTACTTC
CASSESERGLESEQYF
>TRBJ1-2|TRBD1|TRBV7-2|-
TGTGCCAGCAGCTCCCCGGGACAGGGCAACTATGGCTACACCTTC
CASSSPGQGNYGYTF
>TRBJ2-1|-|TRBV23-1|-
TGCGCCAGCAGTCACCCGGTGTGGAATGAGCAGTTCTTC
CASSHPVWNEQFF
>TRBJ2-7|-|TRBV2|-
TGTGCCGGGGATGTGACGGGGGTTTGGGAAACCTACGAGCAGTACTTC
CAGDVTGVWETYEQYF
>TRBJ2-7|-|TRBV11-2|-
TGTGCCAGCAGCTTCGGGTCCGGGACTTTCCAGGCCGAGCAGTACTTC
CASSFGSGTFQAEQYF
>TRBJ1-1|-|TRBV5-1|once
TGCGCCAGCAGCTTGATGAGGGCAGGTCTGAACACTGAAGCTTTCTTT
CASSLMRAGLNTEAFF
>TRBJ2-7|-|TRBV4-3|-
TGCGCCAGCAGCCAAGCTAACCCCTACCGGGACAGGGTACGAGCGGGAGTCTACGAGCAGTACTTC
CASSQANPYRDRVRAGVYEQYF
>TRBJ2-5|-|TRBV5-6|-
TGTGCCAGCAGCTCTCAGACTTTCAGCGGCCAAGAGACCCAGTACTTC
CASSSQTFSGQETQYF
>TRBJ1-1|-|TRBV7-2|-
TGTGCCAGCAGCTTAGCACAGTTCTCAGGAATAGCTGAAGCTTTCTTT
CASSLAQFSGIAEAFF
>TRBJ1-2|-|TRBV6-6|few
TGTGCCAGCAGTTACTCGCCAGACTCTAACTATGGCTACACCTTC
CASSYSPDSNYGYTF
>TRBJ2-7|-|TRBV10-3|-
TGTGCCACCAGGGAAGGGGTAAGGGTCCCCTCCTACGAGCAGTACTTC
CATREGVRVPSYEQYF
>TRBJ2-4|-|TRBV2|-
TGTGCCAGCAGTGACGGAGGGGATCCAGCCAAAAACATTCAGTACTTC
CASSDGGDPAKNIQYF
>TRBJ2-3|-|TRBV5-1|-
TGCGCCAGCAGCGCGAATTCCGGGGGAACAACAGATACGCAGTATTTT
CASSANSGGTTDTQYF
>TRBJ2-3|-|TRBV25-1|-
TGTGCCAGCAGCAGACAAAATACGCAGTATTTT
CASSRQNTQYF
>TRBJ1-2|TRBD1|TRBV6-1|few
TGTGCCAGCAGTGAAACGGGACAGGGGGCAATAGGAGGCTACACCTTC
CASSETGQGAIGGYTF
>TRBJ2-7|-|TRBV19|-
TGTGCCAGTAGTATTGGGGGCTTTATGATGAACTACGAGCAGTACTTC
CASSIGGFMMNYEQYF
>TRBJ2-7|-|TRBV30|-
TGTGCCTGGAGTGGGGCTACCGCAACCTACGAGCAGTACTTC
CAWSGATATYEQYF
>TRBJ2-7|-|TRBV28|few
TGTGCCAGCAGACCAGGGAAAAACTCCTACGAGCAGTACTTC
CASRPGKNSYEQYF
>TRBJ2-2|-|TRBV12-5|-
TGTGCTAGTACAGGCTCAGGGGTTTATACCGGGGAGCTGTTTTTT
CASTGSGVYTGELFF
>TRBJ1-5|-|TRBV21-1|few
TGTGCCAGCAGCAAAGTGGGGACAGGGGAACAGCCCCAGCATTTT
CASSKVGTGEQPQHF
>TRBJ2-5|-|TRBV7-2|-
TGTGCCAGCAGGGTTGGGCAAAGAGAGACCCAGTACTTC
CASRVGQRETQYF
>TRBJ2-1|TRBD2|TRBV4-3|-
TGCGCCAGCAGCCTTAGGAGAGGGACTAGCGAGGAGAGCTCCTACAATGAGCAGTTCTTC
CASSLRRGTSEESSYNEQFF
>TRBJ2-1|TRBD2|TRBV11-2|-
TGTGCCAGCAGCTTAGCTGGAGCTAGCGGGAAGGATGAGCAGTTCTTC
CASSLAGASGKDEQFF
>TRBJ2-7|-|TRBV6-4|few
TGTGCCAGCAGTGTGGAGCAGCTTATCTCCTACGAGCAGTACTTC
CASSVEQLISYEQYF
>TRBJ1-3|TRBD1|TRBV28|once
TGTGCCAGCAGTTTCAGGAAGGGGGCAGATGGAAACACCATATATTTT
CASSFRKGADGNTIYF
>TRBJ2-1|TRBD2|TRBV15|once
TGTGCCACCAGCAGACGACTAGCGGGGACCTACAATGAGCAGTTCTTC
CATSRRLAGTYNEQFF
>TRBJ1-1|TRBD1|TRBV4-1|-
TGCGCCAGCAAGGGACAGGGCTACACTGAAGCTTTCTTT
CASKGQGYTEAFF
>TRBJ2-7|-|TRBV11-2|few
TGTGCCAGCAGCTTAGACCTCAGGGAGGCTACCGGCTCCGAGCAGTACTTC
CASSLDLREATGSEQYF
>TRBJ2-1|TRBD1|TRBV27|few
TGTGCCAGCACCCAGGGGGCGTCATACAATGAGCAGTTCTTC
CASTQGASYNEQFF
>TRBJ2-1|-|TRBV4-1|-
TGCGCCAGCAGGCGACTAGTAGGATTCTCCTACAATGAGCAGTTCTTC
CASRRLVGFSYNEQFF
>TRBJ2-2|TRBD1|TRBV29-1|-
TGCAGCGCTGCGGCGTCCGGGACAGGGGGCGCGGACGGGGAGCTGTTTTTT
CSAAASGTGGADGELFF
>TRBJ2-6|TRBD1|TRBV29-1|few
TGCAGCGTTATGGACAGGGGGGTAGGAGGGGCCAACGTCCTGACTTTC
CSVMDRGVGGANVLTF